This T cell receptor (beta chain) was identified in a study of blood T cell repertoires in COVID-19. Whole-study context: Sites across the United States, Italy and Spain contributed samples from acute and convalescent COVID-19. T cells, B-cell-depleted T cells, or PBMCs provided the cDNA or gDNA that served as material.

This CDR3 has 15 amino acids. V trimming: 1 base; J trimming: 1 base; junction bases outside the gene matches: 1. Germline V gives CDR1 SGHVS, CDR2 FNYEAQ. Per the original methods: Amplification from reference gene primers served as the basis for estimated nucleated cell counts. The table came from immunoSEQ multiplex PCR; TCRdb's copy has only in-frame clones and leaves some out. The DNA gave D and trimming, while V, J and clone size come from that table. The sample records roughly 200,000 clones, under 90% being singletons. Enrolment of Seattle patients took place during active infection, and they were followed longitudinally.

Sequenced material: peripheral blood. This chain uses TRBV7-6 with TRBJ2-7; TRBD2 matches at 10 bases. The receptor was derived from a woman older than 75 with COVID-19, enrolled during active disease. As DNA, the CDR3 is TGTGCCAGCAGCTTAGGAGCGGGAGGGTCCTACGAGCAGTACTTC. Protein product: CASSLGAGGSYEQYF.